This TCR beta chain came from a study of a mutant IDH1 vaccine in newly diagnosed glioma. Study in general: In weeks 1, 3, 5, 7, 11, 15, 19 and 23, patients were immunized, eight times in all. Most patients had received both radiotherapy and temozolomide, the prior options being radiotherapy, temozolomide, or both.

Time point here: week 5, during vaccination. The study gave 300 ug of mutant IDH1 20-mer peptide per vaccine dose, with topical imiquimod. CDR1 is MNHNS and CDR2 is SASEGT in the germline V gene. V lost 8 bases, J lost 9 bases, and 19 bases lay in between. There are 13 residues in the CDR3. Of note for this clone: Its antigen is currently unknown.

Whole-study results and caveats: Patients showed vaccine-induced immune responses at a rate of under 95%.

Data came from immunoSEQ multiplex PCR; TCRdb stores just in-frame clones and leaves some out. The sample yields about 53,000 clones, around 82% seen once. The rearrangement joins TRBV6-1 to TRBJ2-5; the D is unclear. This TCR was sampled from a young woman with glioma. Some clones in this sample may be carry-over from other donors' samples. The specimen was PBMCs, collected from a glioma patient whose treatment included an IDH1 peptide vaccine. CDR3 sequence: CASLSIARPSQYF. The DNA for the CDR3 is TGTGCCAGCCTCAGTATAGCCCGCCCATCCCAGTACTTC.